The next 24 T cell receptor beta chains were all read from a single sample in a study of cytomegalovirus exposure and HLA in healthy donors. The PCR made use of 60 Vbeta and 13 Jbeta primers. Sequencing was performed with immunoSEQ multiplex PCR; in TCRdb, only in-frame clones are kept and a portion is missing. The repertoire holds some 130,000 clones, with about 80% as singletons. The sequencing sample was made of PBMCs. All receptors derive from a man between 25 and 39 years old in good health and CMV-seronegative.

Notes on this clone: Other DNA sequences from this sample encode an identical CDR3 as well. The CDR3 reads CASSLGITNTGELFF. The CDR3 coding sequence is TGCGCCAGCAGCTTGGGCATCACTAACACCGGGGAGCTGTTTTTT. The chain is built from TRBV5-1 and TRBJ2-2; D gene unclear. V was trimmed by 0 bases and J by 2 bases, leaving 8 bases between them. The CDR3 consists of 15 residues. Germline CDR1 is SGHRS and CDR2 is YFSETQ.

The sample holds one count of this clone. The rearrangement uses TRBV4-3 and TRBJ1-2, with 9 bases that match TRBD1. The V segment lost 3 bases and the J segment 4 bases; nucleotides outside the gene matches: 6. CDR3 length: 15 residues. Germline values: CDR1 LGHNA, CDR2 YSLEER. Written as DNA, the CDR3 is TGCGCCAGCAGCCAGCTTTTACAGGGGGCCTATGGCTACACCTTC. Translating it yields CASSQLLQGAYGYTF.

V usage is TRBV9 and J usage is TRBJ1-2; a weak D match, TRBD1 (6 bases). CDR3 length: 18 residues. V was clipped by 0 bases and J by 1 base, with 19 bases between them. Per the germline V gene, CDR1 is SGDLS and CDR2 is YYNGEE. Here the CDR3 reads CASSVDVAYGTNNYGYTF. The CDR3 DNA sequence: TGTGCCAGCAGCGTAGATGTCGCGTACGGGACAAATAACTATGGCTACACCTTC.

Comments on this clone: A read error may produce the germline difference seen at one junction end. Other DNA sequences of this sample code for an identical CDR3. The chain uses TRBV5-6 and TRBJ2-5, with 11 bases fitting TRBD2. The J call may be mistaken, given a closer DNA end match to TRBJ2-7. CDR1 is SGHDT, CDR2 YYEEEE, per germline. The CDR3 is 14 residues long. CDR3 nucleotide sequence: TGTGCCAGCAGTTTGGGACTAGCGGACTACGAGCAGTACTTC. This encodes CASSLGLADYEQYF.

The rearrangement links TRBV5-1 to TRBJ1-1; 10 positions agree with TRBD1. This CDR3 comprises 17 residues. Trimming took 5 bases from V and 1 from J; bases not matched to a gene: 11. CDR1 and CDR2 (germline): SGHRS, YFSETQ. Here the CDR3 reads CASRGRGTGEWNTEAFF. The CDR3 DNA sequence: TGCGCCAGCAGGGGACGGGGGACAGGGGAATGGAACACTGAAGCTTTCTTT.

The CDR3 DNA follows: TGTGCCTGGAGTGTAGGGGCGGACAATCAGCCCCAGCATTTT. Translated, it gives CAWSVGADNQPQHF. The rearrangement links TRBV30 to TRBJ1-5, with a weak D call TRBD1 (5 bases). V was trimmed by 0 bases and J by 3 bases, leaving 9 bases between them. Per germline, CDR1 GTSNPN and CDR2 SVGIG (reference sequence). The CDR3 spans 14 residues.

The chain's CDR3 is CASSRIAGSYEQYF. The CDR3 nucleotides are TGTGCCAGCTCACGTATAGCGGGGTCCTACGAGCAGTACTTC. This chain links TRBV18 with TRBJ2-7; 8 nucleotides align to TRBD2. The CDR3 loop spans 14 amino acids. From germline, CDR1 is KGHSH and CDR2 LQKENI. V dropped 4 bases and J dropped 1; count of bases not matched to a gene: 3.

The chain carries TRBV27 and TRBJ2-1, with TRBD2 identical over 11 bases. Germline V lookup: CDR1 MNHEY, CDR2 SMNVEV (reference sequence). J gave up 3 bases and V 4 bases, and 5 bases lay outside the gene matches. The CDR3 consists of 16 residues. CDR3 sequence reads: CASSSLAGGGYNEQFF. The CDR3 coding sequence is TGTGCCAGCAGTTCCTTAGCGGGAGGGGGCTACAATGAGCAGTTCTTC.

This chain links TRBV10-3 with TRBJ2-3; 10 bases are shared with TRBD2. The CDR3 sequence is 17 residues long. Germline V gene sequence: CDR1 ENHRY, CDR2 SYGVKD. Germline trimming cut 0 bases from V and 3 bases from J; bases unmatched to any gene: 6. The CDR3, as DNA: TGTGCCATCAGTGAGTCGTTACTAGCGGGAATAACAGATACGCAGTATTTT. Encoded protein: CAISESLLAGITDTQYF.

This clone has just one count. With a far larger clone one base away, a read error is the likely cause. The chain has TRBV28 and TRBJ2-7; 7 bases agree with TRBD2. The germline V gene encodes CDR1 MDHEN and CDR2 SYDVKM. CDR3 length equals 14 residues. Written as DNA, the CDR3 is TGTACCAGCAGTTTCTACGATCCGGGAGGCGAGCAGTACTTC. This codes for CTSSFYDPGGEQYF.

V gene TRBV13 combines with J gene TRBJ2-1; D is possibly TRBD2 (5 bases). Per germline, CDR1 PRHDT and CDR2 FYEKMQ (reference sequence). V gave up 4 bases and J gave up 3 bases, with 16 bases separating them. The CDR3 loop spans 16 amino acids. The CDR3 protein is CASSSPWGSDYNEQFF. The CDR3 DNA reads TGTGCCAGCAGCTCCCCGTGGGGTAGCGACTACAATGAGCAGTTCTTC.

V and J are TRBV10-3 and TRBJ2-5, with TRBD2 matching 8 bases. Trimming took 3 bases from V and 4 from J; bases not matched to a gene: 7. The CDR3 has 15 residues. The germline V gene has CDR1 ENHRY and CDR2 SYGVKD. The CDR3, as DNA: TGTGCCATCAGTGATGTTGCGGGGGGCTTAGAGACCCAGTACTTC. It translates to CAISDVAGGLETQYF.

The gene calls are TRBV30 and TRBJ1-5; a weak D match, TRBD1 (5 bases). V lost 0 bases and J 3 bases, leaving 12 bases between the germline ends. CDR1 GTSNPN and CDR2 SVGIG come from the germline V gene (reference sequence). The CDR3 consists of 15 residues. CDR3 region: CAWSVQQAFNQPQHF. The CDR3 DNA sequence: TGTGCCTGGAGTGTACAACAGGCCTTCAATCAGCCCCAGCATTTT.

This sequence joins TRBV5-1 and TRBJ1-5; 7 bases line up with TRBD1. This CDR3 is 15 amino acids long. Germline assignment: CDR1 SGHRS and CDR2 YFSETQ. Losses at the gene ends were 7 bases for V and 0 bases for J; bases not matched to a gene: 7. CDR3 in DNA: TGCGCCAGCCGACAGGGCGACTATAGCAATCAGCCCCAGCATTTT. This translates into CASRQGDYSNQPQHF.

J is TRBJ1-4 and V is TRBV28, with TRBD1 identical over 9 bases. Per the germline V gene, CDR1 is MDHEN and CDR2 is SYDVKM. This CDR3 region has 15 residues. V lost 3 bases, J lost 7 bases, and 6 bases stayed unmatched. CDR3 bases: TGTGCCAGCAGTTTCCTGGGGACAGGGAGTGAAAAACTGTTTTTT. As protein: CASSFLGTGSEKLFF.

In this sample, this clone turned up a few times. The chain carries TRBV2 and TRBJ2-7, with D possibly being TRBD1 (6 bases). This CDR3 is 14 amino acids long. Trimming removed 6 bases at V and 6 bases at J, with 18 bases between. Germline V lookup: CDR1 SNHLY, CDR2 FYNNEI. This CDR3 reads CASSYLTGIREQYF. DNA of the CDR3: TGTGCCAGCAGCTACTTAACAGGGATCCGCGAGCAGTACTTC. Supplemented by reference TRBV2 and TRBJ2-7, the full variable domain reads EPEVTQTPSHQVTQMGQEVILRCVPISNHLYFYWYRQILGQKVEFLVSFYNNEISEKSEIFDDQFSVERPDGSNFTLKIRSTKLEDSAMYFCASSYLTGIREQYFGPGTRLTVT.

V and J are TRBV15 and TRBJ1-6; no clear D. The CDR3 has 15 amino acids. V was shortened by 8 bases and J by 8 bases, with 19 bases between the two germline ends. CDR1 and CDR2 from the germline V gene are LNHNV and YYDKDF (reference sequence). CDR3 in DNA: TGTGCCACCCGACCGGCAGGCATGAGGGATTCACCCCTCCACTTT. It translates to CATRPAGMRDSPLHF.

The V and J genes are TRBV6-5 and TRBJ1-2; tentatively, D is TRBD1 (5 bases). Germline V gene lookup returns CDR1 MNHEY and CDR2 SVGAGI. V dropped 0 bases and J dropped 7 bases, with 15 bases sitting between them. CDR3 size: 15 residues. CDR3 region: CASSYSDQGLGGYTF. For the CDR3, the DNA is TGTGCCAGCAGTTACTCAGATCAGGGCCTCGGTGGCTACACCTTC.

The chain recombines TRBV5-6 with TRBJ2-3; TRBD2 might be the D (7 bases). This CDR3 is built from 16 residues. Germline V lookup: CDR1 SGHDT, CDR2 YYEEEE. Trimming shortened V by 4 bases and J by 6 bases, and 21 bases separated the two germline ends. CDR3 sequence reads: CASSRGVYRVWDTQYF. Written as DNA, the CDR3 is TGTGCCAGCAGCCGGGGGGTATACAGGGTATGGGATACGCAGTATTTT.

The chain joins TRBV10-3 to TRBJ2-1; 8 positions match TRBD2. The CDR3 runs 16 residues. CDR1 ENHRY and CDR2 SYGVKD come from the germline V gene. V trimming: 10 bases; J trimming: 7 bases; junction bases outside the gene matches: 18. CDR3 DNA: TGTGCCACCGGGAGGGGCGGGGCTAGCGGCGGGAATGAGCAGTTCTTC. It is translated as CATGRGGASGGNEQFF.

The chain recombines TRBV7-2 with TRBJ2-7; D is unclear. Germline V lookup: CDR1 SGHTA, CDR2 FQGNSA. Trimming pared 5 bases from V and 0 bases from J, leaving 11 bases between. The CDR3 has 14 amino acids. The CDR3: CASSRGGASYEQYF. CDR3 nucleotide sequence: TGTGCCAGCAGCCGCGGCGGCGCCTCCTACGAGCAGTACTTC.

V usage is TRBV29-1 and J usage is TRBJ2-7, with 7 bases fitting TRBD2. The trim removed 4 bases at V and 4 bases at J, leaving 10 bases unmatched. The CDR3 loop spans 14 amino acids. The germline CDR1 and CDR2 sequences are SQVTM and ANQGSEA. For the CDR3, the DNA is TGCAGCGTTGGGGAGGGACCAGCTTTATACGAGCAGTACTTC. It encodes CSVGEGPALYEQYF.

The rearrangement joins TRBV9 to TRBJ2-5, with 8 bases fitting TRBD2. The CDR3 has 15 amino acids. The V and J ends lost 0 bases and 3 bases, in that order; junction bases with no gene match: 4. Germline loops: CDR1 SGDLS, CDR2 YYNGEE. CDR3 nucleotides: TGTGCCAGCAGCGTAGCAGCGGGAGTTGAAGAGACCCAGTACTTC. It translates to CASSVAAGVEETQYF.

The V gene is TRBV27, the J gene TRBJ1-2; D call uncertain. Looked up from germline, CDR1 is MNHEY and CDR2 is SMNVEV (reference sequence). This CDR3 has 13 amino acids. The V end lost 3 bases, the J end lost 4 bases, and 9 bases lay between the germline ends. CDR3 nucleotides: TGTGCCAGCAGTTTGGCCGAAAGCTATGGCTACACCTTC. Residues: CASSLAESYGYTF.